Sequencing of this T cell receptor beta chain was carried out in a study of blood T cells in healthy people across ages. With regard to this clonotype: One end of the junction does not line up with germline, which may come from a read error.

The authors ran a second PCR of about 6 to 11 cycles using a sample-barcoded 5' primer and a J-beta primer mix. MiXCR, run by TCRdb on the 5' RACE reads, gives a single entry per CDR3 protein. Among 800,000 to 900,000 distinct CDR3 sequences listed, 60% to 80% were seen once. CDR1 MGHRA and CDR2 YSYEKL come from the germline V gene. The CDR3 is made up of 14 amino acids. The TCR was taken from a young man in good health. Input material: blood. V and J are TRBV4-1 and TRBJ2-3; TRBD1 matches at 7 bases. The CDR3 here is CASSIGGRTGTQYF. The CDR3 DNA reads TGCGCCAGCAGTATAGGGGGCCGCACAGGTACGCAGTATTTT.